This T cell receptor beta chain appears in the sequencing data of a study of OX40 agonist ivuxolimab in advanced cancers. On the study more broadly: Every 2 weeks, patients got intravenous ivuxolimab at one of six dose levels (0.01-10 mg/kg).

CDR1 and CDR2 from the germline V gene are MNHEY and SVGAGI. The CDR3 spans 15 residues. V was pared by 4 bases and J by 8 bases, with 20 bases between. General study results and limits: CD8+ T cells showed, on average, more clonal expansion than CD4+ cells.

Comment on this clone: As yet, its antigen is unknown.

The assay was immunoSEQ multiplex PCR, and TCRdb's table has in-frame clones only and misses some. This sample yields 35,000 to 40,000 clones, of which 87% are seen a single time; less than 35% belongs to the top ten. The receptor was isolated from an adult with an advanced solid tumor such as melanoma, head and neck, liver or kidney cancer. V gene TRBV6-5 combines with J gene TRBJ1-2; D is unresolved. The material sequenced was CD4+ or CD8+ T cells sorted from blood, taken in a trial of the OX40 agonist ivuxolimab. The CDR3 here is CASSSPELGRRGYTF. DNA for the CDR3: TGTGCCAGCAGTTCTCCTGAATTAGGGCGCCGAGGCTACACCTTC.